Listed here are 29 T cell receptor beta chains from one sample, sequenced in a study of blood T cells in healthy people across ages. Through a sample-barcoded 5' primer and a J-beta primer mix, a second PCR was run for about 6 to 12 cycles. TCRdb re-called the 5' RACE reads with MiXCR, one entry per CDR3 protein. This table holds some 710,000 distinct CDR3 sequences, about a fifth found once. Source material: blood. Every receptor here comes from a man aged 65 to 85 in good health.

The table lists this clonotype with many counts. The genes are TRBV4-1 and TRBJ1-2; no clear D. Germline V CDR1 and CDR2: MGHRA, YSYEKL. The CDR3 runs 13 residues. V gave up 4 bases and J gave up 7 bases, with 13 bases separating them. The CDR3 DNA is TGCGCCAGCAGCCCCGCGGAAGGGTTTGGCTACACCTTC. It yields the protein CASSPAEGFGYTF.

This clonotype was seen more than once but under ten times. The rearrangement uses TRBV20-1 and TRBJ2-1; 9 bases fit TRBD1. The CDR3 consists of 14 residues. The ends lost 5 bases at V and 4 bases at J; junction bases unmatched: 6. CDR1 and CDR2 from the germline V gene are DFQATT and SNEGSKA (reference sequence). The CDR3 coding sequence is TGCAGTGCTCCCTCGGGACAGGGTTACAATGAGCAGTTCTTC. Its translation: CSAPSGQGYNEQFF.

This chain joins TRBV12-3 or TRBV12-4 and TRBJ2-5, with D possibly TRBD1 on 5 matching bases. CDR3 length equals 14 residues. Trimming removed 7 bases from V and 3 bases from J, with 15 bases in between. The CDR3 DNA follows: TGTGCCAGCACCAGAGGCCCCAGGGAAGAGACCCAGTACTTC. Protein sequence: CASTRGPREETQYF.

This clonotype was picked up many times. The gene calls are TRBV9 and TRBJ2-3, with 9 bases identical to TRBD2. The CDR3 totals 17 residues. Per the germline V gene, CDR1 is SGDLS and CDR2 is YYNGEE. The ends lost 0 bases at V and 4 bases at J; junction bases unmatched: 9. CDR3 protein: CASSVVASGKSPDTQYF. DNA for the CDR3: TGTGCCAGCAGCGTAGTTGCTAGCGGGAAGTCCCCAGATACGCAGTATTTT. Using reference TRBV9 and TRBJ2-3 for the parts outside the CDR3, the full variable domain is DSGVTQTPKHLITATGQRVTLRCSPRSGDLSVYWYQQSLDQGLQFLIQYYNGEERAKGNILERFSAQQFPDLHSELNLSSLELGDSALYFCASSVVASGKSPDTQYFGPGTRLTVL.

This sequence joins TRBV7-2 and TRBJ2-3; D is unclear. The CDR3 is made up of 13 amino acids. Germline CDR1 SGHTA, CDR2 FQGNSA. V was clipped by 1 base and J by 2 bases, with 4 bases between them. CDR3 bases: TGTGCCAGCAGCTTAGTATACACAGATACGCAGTATTTT. Its translation: CASSLVYTDTQYF.

A word on this clonotype: A read error may be the cause here, since a much bigger clone is one base away. This chain links TRBV4-1 with TRBJ2-5; 7 bases align to TRBD2. The ends lost 3 bases at V and 7 bases at J; junction bases unmatched: 17. This CDR3 is 17 amino acids long. Germline V gene data show CDR1 as MGHRA and CDR2 as YSYEKL. The CDR3 DNA reads as TGCGCCAGCAGCCATGACCCACACCGGGGGGTAGGAGGGACCCAGTACTTC. Its translation is CASSHDPHRGVGGTQYF.

This clonotype has a handful of counts. The chain is built from TRBV18 and TRBJ2-3, with 8 bases lining up with TRBD1. The CDR3 contains 15 residues. Trimming took 3 bases from V and 2 from J; bases not matched to a gene: 4. Germline V gene data show CDR1 as KGHSH and CDR2 as LQKENI. The CDR3 coding sequence is TGTGCCAGCTCACCTCAGGGGGCCACCACAGATACGCAGTATTTT. Translation gives CASSPQGATTDTQYF.

This clonotype was detected only a few times. The rearrangement uses TRBV2 and TRBJ2-7; D remains unclear. The germline V and J ends were trimmed by 8 bases and 3 bases, with 17 bases remaining between them. Germline V gene data show CDR1 as SNHLY and CDR2 as FYNNEI. There are 14 residues in the CDR3. CDR3 amino acids: CASQVDSTHYEQYF. For the CDR3, the DNA is TGTGCCAGCCAAGTCGATTCTACCCACTACGAGCAGTACTTC.

The sample holds a few counts of this clonotype. The rearrangement uses TRBV3-1 and TRBJ2-5, with D maybe TRBD2 (6 bases). V lost 4 bases, J lost 3 bases, and 15 bases lay in between. Germline V lookup: CDR1 LGHDT, CDR2 YNNKEL (reference sequence). CDR3 size: 15 residues. DNA of the CDR3: TGTGCCAGCAGCCCCCCGGGACTCTGGGAAGAGACCCAGTACTTC. Translated: CASSPPGLWEETQYF.

The V call is TRBV5-1, the J call TRBJ2-7; 10 bases line up with TRBD2. This CDR3 contains 16 residues. The J segment lost 5 bases and the V segment lost 0 bases, leaving 8 bases of the junction unmatched. The germline V gene has CDR1 SGHRS and CDR2 YFSETQ. This chain's CDR3 is CASSLGVSGGQNEQYF. In DNA form, the CDR3 reads TGCGCCAGCAGCTTGGGAGTTAGCGGGGGGCAAAACGAGCAGTACTTC.

The rearrangement links TRBV7-2 to TRBJ2-4; 8 nucleotides align to TRBD1. Germline V gene data show CDR1 as SGHTA and CDR2 as FQGNSA. V lost 1 base, J lost 4 bases, and 0 bases stayed unmatched. CDR3 length: 14 amino acids. Written as DNA, the CDR3 is TGTGCCAGCAGCTTAGGGACAGGGAAAAACATTCAGTACTTC. Its translation: CASSLGTGKNIQYF.

For the CDR3, the DNA is TGTGCCAGCCGGACGCTACTTGGAAACACCATATATTTT. This encodes CASRTLLGNTIYF. The J gene is TRBJ1-3, the V gene TRBV6-2 or TRBV6-3; the D is unclear. Germline CDR1 reads MNHEY; CDR2 reads SVGEGT. V dropped 8 bases and J dropped 3 bases, with 11 bases sitting between them. CDR3 length equals 13 residues.

This clonotype has a handful of counts. The genes are TRBV2 and TRBJ2-5; a possible D gene is TRBD2 (6 bases). V lost 6 bases, J lost 2 bases, and 13 bases lay in between. Germline values: CDR1 SNHLY, CDR2 FYNNEI. This CDR3 comprises 14 residues. The CDR3 sequence: CASRYTEGQETQYF. CDR3 coding DNA: TGTGCCAGCAGGTACACGGAGGGTCAAGAGACCCAGTACTTC.

About this clonotype: The junction and the germline gene differ at one end; a read error may be behind it. The V and J genes are TRBV12-3 or TRBV12-4 and TRBJ2-5; D call uncertain. This CDR3 has 15 residues. The CDR3 DNA follows: TGTGCCAGCAGTTTGGGTATATCGAGTTCTGAGACCCAGCACTTC. It yields the protein CASSLGISSSETQHF.

This sequence joins TRBV10-3 and TRBJ2-5; D is undetermined. Trimming took off 4 bases at V and 2 bases at J, with 5 bases between the two ends. Germline assignment: CDR1 ENHRY and CDR2 SYGVKD. This CDR3 region has 12 residues. CDR3 DNA: TGTGCCATCAGTGGGGAACAAGAGACCCAGTACTTC. It translates to CAISGEQETQYF.

V and J are TRBV21-1 and TRBJ2-2; the table calls TRBD1, which could not be checked here. TRBV21-1 is a pseudogene. The CDR3 runs 19 residues. DNA of the CDR3: TGTGCCAGCAACCCTACAAAGCTTGACAGGGATCAGAACACCGGGGAGCTGTTTTTT. It codes for CASNPTKLDRDQNTGELFF.

This clonotype was observed a few times. This chain connects TRBV10-3 to TRBJ2-1; TRBD2 agrees at 11 bases. Germline CDR1 is ENHRY and CDR2 is SYGVKD. V lost 4 bases, J lost 5 bases, and 7 bases stayed unmatched. This CDR3 contains 16 residues. The DNA of the CDR3 is TGTGCCATCAGTGTTGGGACTAGCGGTTGGGACAATGAGCAGTTCTTC. This translates into CAISVGTSGWDNEQFF.

This clonotype was counted many times. The V gene is TRBV20-1, the J gene TRBJ2-5; unclear D gene. Trimming pared 0 bases from V and 9 bases from J, leaving 8 bases between. Germline CDR1 is DFQATT and CDR2 is SNEGSKA (reference sequence). This CDR3 comprises 11 residues. The CDR3 bases are TGCAGTGCTAGAGATTGGCCGGCCCAGTACTTC. Translating gives CSARDWPAQYF.

The table lists this clonotype with a few counts. This chain joins TRBV5-1 and TRBJ1-2; a possible D gene is TRBD1 (6 bases). V was pared by 0 bases and J by 5 bases, with 14 bases between. CDR1 and CDR2 from the germline V gene are SGHRS and YFSETQ. This CDR3 is built from 15 residues. CDR3 amino acids: CASSLDTVQGYGYTF. CDR3 nucleotide sequence: TGCGCCAGCAGCTTGGATACGGTTCAGGGGTATGGCTACACCTTC. The full variable domain, its missing parts supplied by reference TRBV5-1 and TRBJ1-2, is KAGVTQTPRYLIKTRGQQVTLSCSPISGHRSVSWYQQTPGQGLQFLFEYFSETQRNKGNFPGRFSGRQFSNSRSEMNVSTLELGDSALYLCASSLDTVQGYGYTFGSGTRLTVV.

There are a few counts of this clonotype. An end of the junction differs from the germline gene, which may be a read error. The chain joins TRBV3-1 to TRBJ2-1; 10 nucleotides line up with TRBD2. The CDR3 has 15 residues. Germline CDR1 reads LGHDT; CDR2 reads YNNKEL (reference sequence). The CDR3 spells CASSQALAGNWERYF. The DNA of the CDR3 is TGTGCCAGCAGCCAGGCACTAGCGGGAAACTGGGAGCGGTACTTC.

This clonotype was seen repeatedly, ten times or more. The chain combines TRBV5-1 with TRBJ1-1; a possible D gene is TRBD1 (5 bases). Germline CDR1 and CDR2: SGHRS and YFSETQ. This CDR3 contains 15 residues. Trimming stripped 0 bases from V and 5 bases from J, with 14 bases between. CDR3 protein: CASSLGLAGRTEAFF. In DNA, the CDR3 is TGCGCCAGCAGCTTGGGTCTGGCAGGGCGGACTGAAGCTTTCTTT.

This clonotype was counted many times. This chain joins TRBV4-1 and TRBJ2-1; D gene unclear. The J call is doubtful: the DNA matches TRBJ2-7 better. The CDR3 loop spans 13 amino acids. Germline V lookup: CDR1 MGHRA, CDR2 YSYEKL. The CDR3 DNA follows: TGCGCCACCTCCTCTCCTCCGGGCAACGAGCAGTACGTC. This gives the protein CATSSPPGNEQYV.

This clonotype was picked up a small number of times. V is TRBV7-2 and J is TRBJ2-6; no reliable D call. V was clipped by 3 bases and J by 1 base, with 10 bases between them. CDR1 and CDR2 from the germline V gene are SGHTA and FQGNSA. The CDR3 contains 16 residues. Written as DNA, the CDR3 is TGTGCCAGCAGCTTTCTAACCTTATCTGGGGCCAACGTCCTGACTTTC. This gives the protein CASSFLTLSGANVLTF.

This sequence joins TRBV5-1 and TRBJ2-1; D gene uncertain. The CDR3 covers 16 residues. V was pared by 4 bases and J by 8 bases, with 22 bases between. CDR1 is SGHRS and CDR2 is YFSETQ in the germline V gene. CDR3 sequence (DNA): TGCGCCAGCAGCCTTGGGGTTGCCGAGAGCTTGGATGAGCAGTTCTTC. Translated: CASSLGVAESLDEQFF.

The chain has TRBV15 and TRBJ2-3, with D possibly matching TRBD2 (5 bases). Germline CDR1 reads LNHNV; CDR2 reads YYDKDF (reference sequence). The CDR3 consists of 14 residues. V was trimmed by 3 bases and J by 2 bases, leaving 9 bases between them. CDR3 loop: CATSRSGPTDTQYF. DNA of the CDR3: TGTGCCACCAGCAGGAGCGGTCCCACAGATACGCAGTATTTT.

This clonotype was seen more than once but under ten times. CDR3 DNA sequence: TGTGCCAGCTCGCCTCGGGGGCAGACAGATACGCAGTATTTT. Amino acids: CASSPRGQTDTQYF. This sequence joins TRBV18 and TRBJ2-3; D could derive from TRBD1 or TRBD2 (6 bases each). CDR3 size: 14 residues. Germline V gene data show CDR1 as KGHSH and CDR2 as LQKENI. V lost 6 bases to trimming and J lost 3 bases, with 13 bases between them.

In this sample, this clonotype turned up a few times. The junction departs from germline at one end; a sequencing error may be responsible. CDR3 protein: CAITQPGQATEAFF. CDR3 sequence (DNA): TGCGCCATCACCCAACCGGGACAGGCAACTGAAGCTTTCTTT. This rearrangement joins TRBV10-3 to TRBJ1-1; 8 nucleotides line up with TRBD1. The CDR3 covers 14 residues. The germline gives CDR1 ENHRY, CDR2 SYGVKD.

The chain links TRBV6-5 to TRBJ2-2, with D perhaps matching TRBD2 (6 bases). V shed 7 bases and J shed 4 bases, with 13 bases lying between them. From germline, CDR1 is MNHEY and CDR2 SVGAGI. The CDR3 contains 14 residues. CDR3 protein: CASNYRGSTGELFF. CDR3 sequence (DNA): TGTGCCAGCAACTACCGGGGGAGCACCGGGGAGCTGTTTTTT.

This clonotype has more than one count but fewer than ten. The V and J genes are TRBV21-1 and TRBJ2-3; TRBD2, as called in the table, went unchecked against the DNA. TRBV21-1 represents a pseudogene. The CDR3 is 16 amino acids. The CDR3 loop is CASSKTSGGYTDTQYF. For the CDR3, the DNA is TGTGCCAGCAGCAAAACAAGCGGGGGCTACACAGATACGCAGTATTTT.